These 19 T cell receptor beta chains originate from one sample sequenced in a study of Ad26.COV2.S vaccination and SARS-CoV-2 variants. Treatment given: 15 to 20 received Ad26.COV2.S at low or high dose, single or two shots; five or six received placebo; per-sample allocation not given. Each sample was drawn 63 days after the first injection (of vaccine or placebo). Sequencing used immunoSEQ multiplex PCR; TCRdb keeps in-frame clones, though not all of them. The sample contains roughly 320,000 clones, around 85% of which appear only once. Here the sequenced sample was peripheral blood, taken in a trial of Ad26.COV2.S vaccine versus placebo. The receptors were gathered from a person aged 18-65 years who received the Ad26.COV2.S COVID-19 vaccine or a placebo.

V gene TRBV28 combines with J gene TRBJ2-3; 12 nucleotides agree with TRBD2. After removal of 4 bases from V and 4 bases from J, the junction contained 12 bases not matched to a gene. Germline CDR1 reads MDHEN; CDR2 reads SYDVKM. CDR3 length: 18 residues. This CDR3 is CASSSLILAGGPPDTQYF. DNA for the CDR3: TGTGCCAGCAGTTCATTAATCCTAGCGGGGGGGCCCCCAGATACGCAGTATTTT.

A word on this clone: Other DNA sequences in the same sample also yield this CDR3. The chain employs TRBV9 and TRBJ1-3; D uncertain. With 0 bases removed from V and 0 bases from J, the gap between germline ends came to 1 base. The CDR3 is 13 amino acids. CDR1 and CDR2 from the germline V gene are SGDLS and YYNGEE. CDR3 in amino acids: CASSVGSGNTIYF. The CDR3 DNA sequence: TGTGCCAGCAGCGTAGGCTCTGGAAACACCATATATTTT.

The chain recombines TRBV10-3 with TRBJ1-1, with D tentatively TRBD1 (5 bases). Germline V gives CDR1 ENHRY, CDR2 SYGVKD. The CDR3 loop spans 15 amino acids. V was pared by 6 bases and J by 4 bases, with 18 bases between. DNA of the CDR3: TGTGCCATCAGCCCGAGTGGAAGGAGGGGCACTGAAGCTTTCTTT. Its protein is CAISPSGRRGTEAFF.

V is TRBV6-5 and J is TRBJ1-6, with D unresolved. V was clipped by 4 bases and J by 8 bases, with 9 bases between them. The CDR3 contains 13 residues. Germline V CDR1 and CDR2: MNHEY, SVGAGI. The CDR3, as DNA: TGTGCCAGCAGTTTTGGACCGGATTCACCCCTCCACTTT. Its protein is CASSFGPDSPLHF.

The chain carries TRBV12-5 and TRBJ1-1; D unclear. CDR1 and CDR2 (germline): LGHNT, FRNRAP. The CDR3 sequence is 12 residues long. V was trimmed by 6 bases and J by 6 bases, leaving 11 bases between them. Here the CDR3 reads CASGPRVAEAFF. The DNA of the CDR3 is TGTGCTAGTGGACCTCGGGTCGCTGAAGCTTTCTTT.

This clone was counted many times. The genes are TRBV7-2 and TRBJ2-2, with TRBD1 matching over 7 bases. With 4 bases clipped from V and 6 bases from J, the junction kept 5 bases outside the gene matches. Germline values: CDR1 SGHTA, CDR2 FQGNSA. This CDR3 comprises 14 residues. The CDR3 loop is CASSSDRVAGELFF. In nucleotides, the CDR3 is TGTGCCAGCAGCTCTGACAGGGTCGCCGGGGAGCTGTTTTTT.

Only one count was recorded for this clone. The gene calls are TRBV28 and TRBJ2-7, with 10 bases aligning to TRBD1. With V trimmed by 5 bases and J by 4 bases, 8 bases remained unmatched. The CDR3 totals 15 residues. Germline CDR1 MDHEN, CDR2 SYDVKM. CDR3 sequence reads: CASSPGQGRGYEQYF. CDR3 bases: TGTGCCAGCAGTCCGGGACAGGGGAGAGGATACGAGCAGTACTTC.

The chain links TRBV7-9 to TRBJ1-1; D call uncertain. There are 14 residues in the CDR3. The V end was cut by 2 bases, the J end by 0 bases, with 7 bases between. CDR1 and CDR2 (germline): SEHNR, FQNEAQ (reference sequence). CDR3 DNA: TGTGCCAGCAGCTTACGGGAAATGAACACTGAAGCTTTCTTT. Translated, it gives CASSLREMNTEAFF.

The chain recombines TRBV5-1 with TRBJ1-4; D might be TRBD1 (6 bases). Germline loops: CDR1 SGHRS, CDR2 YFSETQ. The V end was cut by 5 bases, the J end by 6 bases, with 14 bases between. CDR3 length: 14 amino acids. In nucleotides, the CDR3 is TGCGCCAGCAGTGAACAGGGTTTCGATGAAAAACTGTTTTTT. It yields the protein CASSEQGFDEKLFF.

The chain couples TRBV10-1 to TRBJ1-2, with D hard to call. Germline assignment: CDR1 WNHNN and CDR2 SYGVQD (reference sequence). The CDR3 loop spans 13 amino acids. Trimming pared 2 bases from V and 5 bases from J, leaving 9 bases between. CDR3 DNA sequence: TGCGCCAGCAGTGAGCAAGCGGGGTATGGCTACACCTTC. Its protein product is CASSEQAGYGYTF.

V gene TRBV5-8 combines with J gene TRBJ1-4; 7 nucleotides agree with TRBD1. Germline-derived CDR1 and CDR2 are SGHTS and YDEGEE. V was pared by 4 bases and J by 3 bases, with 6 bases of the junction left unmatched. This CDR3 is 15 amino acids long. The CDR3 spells CASSRQGRPNEKLFF. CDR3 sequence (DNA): TGTGCCAGCAGCAGACAGGGTCGGCCTAATGAAAAACTGTTTTTT.

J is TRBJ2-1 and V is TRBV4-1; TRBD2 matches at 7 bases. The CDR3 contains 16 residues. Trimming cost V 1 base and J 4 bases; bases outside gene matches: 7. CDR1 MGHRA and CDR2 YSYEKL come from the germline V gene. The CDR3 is CASSQVRASGYNEQFF. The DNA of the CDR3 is TGCGCCAGCAGCCAAGTCAGGGCTAGCGGATACAATGAGCAGTTCTTC.

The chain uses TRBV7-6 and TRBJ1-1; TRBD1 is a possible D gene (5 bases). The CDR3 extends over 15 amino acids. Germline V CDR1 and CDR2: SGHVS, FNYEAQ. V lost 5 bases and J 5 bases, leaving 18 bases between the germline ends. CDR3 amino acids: CASSRRTQAGTEAFF. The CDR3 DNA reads TGTGCCAGCAGCCGGAGGACGCAGGCAGGGACTGAAGCTTTCTTT.

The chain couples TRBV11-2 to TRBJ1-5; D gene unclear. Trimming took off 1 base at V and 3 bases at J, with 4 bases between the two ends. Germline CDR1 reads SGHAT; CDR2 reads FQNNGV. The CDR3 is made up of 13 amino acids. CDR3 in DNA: TGTGCCAGCAGCTTAGGCACCAATCAGCCCCAGCATTTT. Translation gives CASSLGTNQPQHF.

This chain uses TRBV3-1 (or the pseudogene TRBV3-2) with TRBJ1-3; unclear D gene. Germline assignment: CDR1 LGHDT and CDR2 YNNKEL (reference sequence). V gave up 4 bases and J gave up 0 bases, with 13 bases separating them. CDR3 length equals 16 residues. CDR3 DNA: TGTGCCAGCAGCCGCCTAGTGGGATCCTCTGGAAACACCATATATTTT. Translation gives CASSRLVGSSGNTIYF.

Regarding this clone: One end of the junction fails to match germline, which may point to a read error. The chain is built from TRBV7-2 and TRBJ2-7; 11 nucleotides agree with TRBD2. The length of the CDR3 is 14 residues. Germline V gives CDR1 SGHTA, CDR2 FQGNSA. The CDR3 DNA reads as TGTGCCAGCAGCATAGCGGGGGGGCTGAACGAGCAGTACTTC. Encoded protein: CASSIAGGLNEQYF.

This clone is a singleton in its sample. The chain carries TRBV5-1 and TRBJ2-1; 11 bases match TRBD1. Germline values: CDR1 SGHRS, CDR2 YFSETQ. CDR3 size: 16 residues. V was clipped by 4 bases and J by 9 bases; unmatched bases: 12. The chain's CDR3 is CASSRNTGTGGSEQFF. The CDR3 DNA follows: TGCGCCAGCAGCAGGAACACCGGGACAGGGGGATCTGAGCAGTTCTTC.

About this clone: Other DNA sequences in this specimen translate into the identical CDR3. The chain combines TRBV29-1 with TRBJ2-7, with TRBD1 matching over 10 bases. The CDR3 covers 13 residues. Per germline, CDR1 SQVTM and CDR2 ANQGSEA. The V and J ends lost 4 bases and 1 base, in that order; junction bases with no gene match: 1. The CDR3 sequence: CSVGTGGSYEQYF. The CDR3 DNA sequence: TGCAGCGTTGGGACAGGGGGTTCCTACGAGCAGTACTTC.

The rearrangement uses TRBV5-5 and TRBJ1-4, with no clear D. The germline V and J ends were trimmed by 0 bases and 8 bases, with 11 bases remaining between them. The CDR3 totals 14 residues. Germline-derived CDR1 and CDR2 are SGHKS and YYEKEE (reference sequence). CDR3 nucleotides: TGTGCCAGCAGCTTGGCCTACTTACGAGAAAAACTGTTTTTT. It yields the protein CASSLAYLREKLFF.